Listed here are 21 T cell receptor beta chains from one sample, sequenced in a study of cytomegalovirus exposure and HLA in healthy donors. The PCR contained 60 Vbeta and 13 Jbeta primers. The protocol was immunoSEQ multiplex PCR, while the TCRdb copy is restricted to in-frame clones and leaves out a portion. Here the sample spans around 99,000 clones, around four fifths being singletons. The sequencing input was PBMCs. These receptors originate from a man aged 25 to 40 in good health and CMV-seronegative.

V usage is TRBV7-9 and J usage is TRBJ1-2; D is undetermined. Germline V CDR1 and CDR2: SEHNR, FQNEAQ (reference sequence). The CDR3 is 12 residues long. With 5 bases removed from V and 1 base from J, the gap between germline ends came to 5 bases. Here the CDR3 reads CASSSVNYGYTF. Here the CDR3 DNA reads TGTGCCAGCAGCAGCGTTAACTATGGCTACACCTTC.

J is TRBJ2-7 and V is TRBV6-1, with TRBD2 matching over 7 bases. J gave up 4 bases and V 4 bases, and 10 bases lay outside the gene matches. The CDR3 has 15 residues. The germline gives CDR1 MNHNS, CDR2 SASEGT. The CDR3 DNA reads TGTGCCAGCAGTGGCCTCGGGGAGGGGAGTTACGAGCAGTACTTC. Its protein is CASSGLGEGSYEQYF.

This clone has only one observation. CDR3 nucleotide sequence: TGTGCCAGCAGCTTCGGACTAGCGGGGGGGCAAGAGACCCAGTACTTC. Translation gives CASSFGLAGGQETQYF. The V gene is TRBV7-9, the J gene TRBJ2-5; 15 bases are a match to TRBD2. CDR1 and CDR2 from the germline V gene are SEHNR and FQNEAQ (reference sequence). The junction had 1 base not matched to a gene; V was cut back by 3 bases and J by 2 bases. The CDR3 totals 16 residues.

This chain joins TRBV28 and TRBJ2-7, with TRBD2 matching over 7 bases. This CDR3 region has 15 residues. The J segment lost 4 bases and the V segment lost 4 bases, leaving 10 bases of the junction unmatched. The germline CDR1 and CDR2 sequences are MDHEN and SYDVKM. CDR3 region: CASSSEGAGRYEQYF. The CDR3 nucleotides read TGTGCCAGCAGTTCGGAAGGAGCGGGAAGGTACGAGCAGTACTTC. The full variable domain, completed using reference TRBV28 and TRBJ2-7, is DVKVTQSSRYLVKRTGEKVFLECVQDMDHENMFWYRQDPGLGLRLIYFSYDVKMKEKGDIPEGYSVSREKKERFSLILESASTNQTSMYLCASSSEGAGRYEQYFGPGTRLTVT.

V and J are TRBV2 and TRBJ1-1; D may be TRBD1 (5 bases). Trimming stripped 4 bases from V and 4 bases from J, with 7 bases between. Germline CDR1 SNHLY, CDR2 FYNNEI. This CDR3 comprises 12 residues. CDR3 bases: TGTGCCAGCAGTGGGGGGGTCACTGAAGCTTTCTTT. It is translated as CASSGGVTEAFF.

The V and J genes are TRBV19 and TRBJ1-2; a weak D match, TRBD1 (6 bases). CDR1 and CDR2 from the germline V gene are LNHDA and SQIVND (reference sequence). V lost 5 bases and J 0 bases, leaving 16 bases between the germline ends. This CDR3 is 16 amino acids long. As DNA, the CDR3 is TGTGCCAGTAGTGTAGCCTCCTGGACAGCTAACTATGGCTACACCTTC. This gives the protein CASSVASWTANYGYTF.

V and J are TRBV7-9 and TRBJ1-2, with D possibly TRBD1 on 6 matching bases. V lost 2 bases to trimming and J lost 3 bases, with 16 bases between them. The CDR3 is 16 residues long. Germline CDR1 is SEHNR and CDR2 is FQNEAQ (reference sequence). The DNA of the CDR3 is TGTGCCAGCAGCTTAACCGGACAGACAGAAGACTATGGCTACACCTTC. The encoded protein is CASSLTGQTEDYGYTF.

The chain links TRBV27 to TRBJ2-5; TRBD2 is a possible D gene (5 bases). The closer fit of TRBJ2-7 to the DNA end suggests the J call may be wrong. The CDR3 runs to 14 residues. Germline CDR1 is MNHEY and CDR2 is SMNVEV (reference sequence). The CDR3: CASSLSRRSYEQYF. CDR3 DNA sequence: TGTGCCAGCAGTTTATCGCGGAGGTCCTACGAGCAGTACTTC.

This sequence joins TRBV4-2 and TRBJ1-2, with unresolved D. V lost 0 bases to trimming and J lost 6 bases, with 11 bases between them. The germline V gene has CDR1 LGHNA and CDR2 YNFKEQ. The CDR3 extends over 14 amino acids. CDR3 sequence (DNA): TGTGCCAGCAGCCAAGAGAGGGAGGTGGATGGCTACACCTTC. As protein: CASSQEREVDGYTF.

The chain is built from TRBV6-1 and TRBJ2-7; TRBD1 is a possible D gene (5 bases). The germline V and J ends were trimmed by 4 bases and 0 bases, with 13 bases remaining between them. There are 15 residues in the CDR3. Germline CDR1 and CDR2: MNHNS and SASEGT. CDR3 residues: CASSGNFGASYEQYF. For the CDR3, the DNA is TGTGCCAGCAGTGGAAATTTTGGGGCCTCCTACGAGCAGTACTTC.

The chain joins TRBV6-5 to TRBJ2-5, with a possible D match to TRBD2 (6 bases). The CDR3 covers 14 residues. Germline lookup yields CDR1 MNHEY and CDR2 SVGAGI. The V end was cut by 0 bases, the J end by 5 bases, with 10 bases between. CDR3 amino acids: CASSYSEGLETQYF. DNA of the CDR3: TGTGCCAGCAGTTACTCGGAGGGATTGGAGACCCAGTACTTC.

The gene calls are TRBV7-9 and TRBJ2-7; 9 bases map to TRBD1. Germline V lookup: CDR1 SEHNR, CDR2 FQNEAQ (reference sequence). After removal of 3 bases from V and 2 bases from J, the junction contained 5 bases not matched to a gene. The CDR3 loop spans 15 amino acids. The CDR3 nucleotides are TGTGCCAGCAGCTTGCCCGGGACAGGGCCCTACGAGCAGTACTTC. Its protein product is CASSLPGTGPYEQYF. The full variable domain, rest sourced from reference TRBV7-9 and TRBJ2-7, is DTGVSQNPRHKITKRGQNVTFRCDPISEHNRLYWYRQTLGQGPEFLTYFQNEAQLEKSRLLSDRFSAERPKGSFSTLEIQRTEQGDSAMYLCASSLPGTGPYEQYFGPGTRLTVT.

The chain links TRBV30 to TRBJ2-7; weak D call: TRBD1 (6 bases). Trimming stripped 6 bases from V and 3 bases from J, with 15 bases between. Per germline, CDR1 GTSNPN and CDR2 SVGIG (reference sequence). The CDR3 contains 13 residues. CDR3 bases: TGTGCCTGCCTCTGGGGGACACTCTACGAGCAGTACTTC. This sequence encodes CACLWGTLYEQYF. Supplemented by reference TRBV30 and TRBJ2-7, the full variable domain reads SQTIHQWPATLVQPVGSPLSLECTVEGTSNPNLYWYRQAAGRGLQLLFYSVGIGQISSEVPQNLSASRPQDRQFILSSKKLLLSDSGFYLCACLWGTLYEQYFGPGTRLTVT.

The chain joins TRBV6-5 to TRBJ2-5, with 8 bases identical to TRBD2. CDR1 is MNHEY and CDR2 is SVGAGI in the germline V gene. CDR3 length equals 13 residues. V trimming: 6 bases; J trimming: 4 bases; junction bases outside the gene matches: 4. CDR3 in amino acids: CASRKTSVETQYF. The CDR3 DNA reads TGTGCCAGCAGGAAGACTAGCGTAGAGACCCAGTACTTC.

The table lists this clone with a few counts. The chain carries TRBV7-3 and TRBJ1-2; TRBD1 matches 8 bases. Trimming removed 0 bases from V and 8 bases from J; junction bases left unmatched: 8. The germline V gene encodes CDR1 SGHTA and CDR2 FQGTGA. The CDR3 contains 15 residues. The CDR3 here is CASSLTDRALGGYTF. CDR3 DNA: TGTGCCAGCAGCTTAACGGACAGGGCACTGGGGGGCTACACCTTC.

V and J are TRBV19 and TRBJ1-5; tentatively, D is TRBD1 (6 bases). Germline V CDR1 and CDR2: LNHDA, SQIVND (reference sequence). CDR3 length: 13 amino acids. V was pared by 6 bases and J by 4 bases, with 10 bases between. CDR3 loop: CASSKDRNQPQHF. DNA of the CDR3: TGTGCCAGTAGCAAGGACAGAAATCAGCCCCAGCATTTT.

This clone was observed a handful of times. The gene calls are TRBV6-1 and TRBJ2-5, with D perhaps matching TRBD2 (5 bases). Between the trimmed V and J ends, which lost 7 bases and 2 bases, there was a span of 11 bases. Germline-derived CDR1 and CDR2 are MNHNS and SASEGT. This CDR3 spans 13 amino acids. CDR3: CASNRERQETQYF. The CDR3 DNA is TGTGCCAGCAATCGGGAACGACAAGAGACCCAGTACTTC.

V is TRBV4-1 and J is TRBJ2-4, with TRBD2 matching over 8 bases. Germline CDR1 MGHRA, CDR2 YSYEKL. With 1 base clipped from V and 0 bases from J, the junction kept 11 bases outside the gene matches. The CDR3 consists of 19 residues. DNA of the CDR3: TGCGCCAGCAGCCAAGGAAGAGCGGGGGCAACCCTAGCCAAAAACATTCAGTACTTC. Translation: CASSQGRAGATLAKNIQYF.

This chain connects TRBV11-2 to TRBJ1-2; TRBD1 agrees at 8 bases. The V and J ends lost 4 bases and 4 bases, in that order; junction bases with no gene match: 11. The CDR3 consists of 16 residues. Germline CDR1 and CDR2: SGHAT and FQNNGV. CDR3 sequence: CASSWSPGQEGYGYTF. In DNA, the CDR3 is TGTGCCAGCAGCTGGTCCCCGGGACAGGAGGGCTATGGCTACACCTTC. Complete variable domain (other parts from reference TRBV11-2 and TRBJ1-2): EAGVAQSPRYKIIEKRQSVAFWCNPISGHATLYWYQQILGQGPKLLIQFQNNGVVDDSQLPKDRFSAERLKGVDSTLKIQPAKLEDSAVYLCASSWSPGQEGYGYTFGSGTRLTVV.

The V and J genes are TRBV5-5 and TRBJ2-7, with 10 bases identical to TRBD2. J lost 4 bases, V lost 4 bases, and 8 bases had no gene match. Germline values: CDR1 SGHKS, CDR2 YYEKEE (reference sequence). This CDR3 is built from 15 residues. The CDR3 loop is CASSPGLAGAYEQYF. DNA for the CDR3: TGTGCCAGCAGCCCCGGTCTAGCGGGAGCTTACGAGCAGTACTTC.

V gene TRBV19 combines with J gene TRBJ2-7, with 7 bases that match TRBD2. The germline gives CDR1 LNHDA, CDR2 SQIVND (reference sequence). The CDR3 totals 11 residues. With 8 bases clipped from V and 7 bases from J, the junction kept 5 bases outside the gene matches. CDR3 sequence: CASGGLGEQYF. CDR3 nucleotide sequence: TGTGCCAGTGGTGGACTAGGAGAGCAGTACTTC.